This T cell receptor beta chain was sequenced in a study of post-analysis software for immune sequencing data. Incorporated into the TCR beta cDNA libraries were unique molecular identifiers, which served to reduce PCR and sequencing biases. TCRdb re-derived calls from the PCR reads in MiXCR, one entry per CDR3 protein. The sample shows more than 500,000 distinct CDR3 sequences, around a third of them seen only once. The study's findings and limits: With TRBV5-6, TRBV5-1 and TRBV20-1 included, 5 or 6 TRBV segments were more frequent in patients than in controls.

Worth noting for this clonotype: Its antigen is not known.

The ends were cut back, 3 bases at V and 0 bases at J, with 8 bases in the middle. Germline V CDR1 and CDR2: DFQATT, SNEGSKA (reference sequence). CDR3 length equals 13 residues. This TCR came from a girl aged 2-17 years with multiple sclerosis. The sequencing sample was made of blood. This chain connects TRBV20-1 to TRBJ1-1; D unresolved. The CDR3 is CSARSHLNTEAFF. The CDR3 nucleotides are TGCAGTGCTAGGAGTCATTTGAACACTGAAGCTTTCTTT.